Included here is one TCR beta chain sequence, with context. The data belong to a study of blood T cell repertoires in COVID-19. Looking at the study overall: From the United States, Italy and Spain came samples of acute and convalescent COVID-19. PBMCs, B-cell-depleted T cells, or T cells provided the cDNA or gDNA that made up the material.

In the study's own analysis: Reference gene primer amplification gave estimated nucleated cell counts. Clones were read by immunoSEQ multiplex PCR, and TCRdb kept only the in-frame ones, dropping some. V, J and clone size are those of that table, while D and trimming were read from the DNA. The sample yields some 220,000 clones, approximately 85% seen once. Seattle's enrolled individuals joined amid active infection and were then monitored longitudinally. Material: peripheral blood. The TCR originated in a woman in her 70s with COVID-19, enrolled during active disease.

The CDR3 DNA is TGTGCCACCAGCAGAGATAAGCGGCAAGAGACCCAGTACTTC. Protein sequence: CATSRDKRQETQYF. The V call is TRBV15, the J call TRBJ2-5; D is perhaps TRBD2 (5 bases). Germline CDR1 LNHNV, CDR2 YYDKDF (reference sequence). The CDR3 is 14 amino acids. V was clipped by 0 bases and J by 2 bases, with 7 bases between them.